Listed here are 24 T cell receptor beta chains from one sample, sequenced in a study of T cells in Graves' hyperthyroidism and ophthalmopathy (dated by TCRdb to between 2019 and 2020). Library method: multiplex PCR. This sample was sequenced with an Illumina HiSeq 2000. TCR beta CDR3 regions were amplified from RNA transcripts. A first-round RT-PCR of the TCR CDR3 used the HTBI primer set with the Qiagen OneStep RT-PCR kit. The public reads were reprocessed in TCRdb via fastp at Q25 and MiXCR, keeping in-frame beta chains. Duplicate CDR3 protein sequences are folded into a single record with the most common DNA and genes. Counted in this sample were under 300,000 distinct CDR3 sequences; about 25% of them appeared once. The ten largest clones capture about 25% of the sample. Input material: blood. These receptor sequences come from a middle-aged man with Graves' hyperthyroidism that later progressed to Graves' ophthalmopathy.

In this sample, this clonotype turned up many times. In DNA form, the CDR3 reads TGTGCCAGCAGCCAAGTCCATGGGACAGGGTCCTACGAGCAGTACTTC. This gives the protein CASSQVHGTGSYEQYF. The rearrangement uses TRBV4-2 and TRBJ2-7, with TRBD1 identical over 9 bases. The CDR3 covers 16 residues. Germline V CDR1 and CDR2: LGHNA, YNFKEQ. Germline trimming cut 1 base from V and 1 base from J; bases unmatched to any gene: 5.

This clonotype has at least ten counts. CDR3 sequence reads: CASSLNGRDGQPQHF. The DNA of the CDR3 is TGCGCCAGCAGCTTGAACGGAAGGGACGGACAGCCCCAGCATTTT. The chain recombines TRBV5-1 with TRBJ1-5, with D tentatively TRBD1 (5 bases). CDR1 SGHRS and CDR2 YFSETQ come from the germline V gene. V was trimmed by 1 base and J by 7 bases, leaving 15 bases between them. This CDR3 spans 15 amino acids.

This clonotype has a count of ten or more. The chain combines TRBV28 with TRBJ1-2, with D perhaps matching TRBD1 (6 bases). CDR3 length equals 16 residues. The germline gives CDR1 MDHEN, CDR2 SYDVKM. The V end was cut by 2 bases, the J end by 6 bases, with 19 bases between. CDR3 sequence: CASSLRLRGRLHGYTF. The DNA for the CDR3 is TGTGCCAGCAGTTTACGGTTGCGGGGGCGTTTACATGGCTACACCTTC.

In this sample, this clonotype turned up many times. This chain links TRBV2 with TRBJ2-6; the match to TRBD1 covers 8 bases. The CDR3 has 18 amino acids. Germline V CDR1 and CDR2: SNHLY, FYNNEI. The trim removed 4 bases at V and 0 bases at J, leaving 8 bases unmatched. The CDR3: CASSGWDRYYSGANVLTF. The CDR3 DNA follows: TGTGCCAGCAGTGGATGGGACAGGTATTACTCTGGGGCCAACGTCCTGACTTTC.

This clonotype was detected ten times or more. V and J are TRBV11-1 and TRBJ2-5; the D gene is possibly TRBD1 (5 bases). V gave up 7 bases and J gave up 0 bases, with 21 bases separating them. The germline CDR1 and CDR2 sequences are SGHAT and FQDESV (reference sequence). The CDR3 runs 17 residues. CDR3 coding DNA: TGTGCCAGCAATCCTCACTCCAGCAGACAGTACCAAGAGACCCAGTACTTC. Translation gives CASNPHSSRQYQETQYF.

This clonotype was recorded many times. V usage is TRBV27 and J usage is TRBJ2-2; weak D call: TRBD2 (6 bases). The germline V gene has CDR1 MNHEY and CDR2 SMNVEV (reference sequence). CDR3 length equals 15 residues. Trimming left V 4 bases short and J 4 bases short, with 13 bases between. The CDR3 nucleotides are TGTGCCAGCAGTTCCCTAGGACTAACCACCGGGGAGCTGTTTTTT. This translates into CASSSLGLTTGELFF.

The CDR3 loop reads CASSFRRHEQYF. The DNA of the CDR3 is TGTGCCAGCAGTTTCCGACGCCACGAGCAGTACTTC. This chain joins TRBV28 and TRBJ2-7; no firm D call. V dropped 3 bases and J dropped 5 bases, with 8 bases sitting between them. CDR3 length: 12 residues. Germline CDR1 and CDR2: MDHEN and SYDVKM.

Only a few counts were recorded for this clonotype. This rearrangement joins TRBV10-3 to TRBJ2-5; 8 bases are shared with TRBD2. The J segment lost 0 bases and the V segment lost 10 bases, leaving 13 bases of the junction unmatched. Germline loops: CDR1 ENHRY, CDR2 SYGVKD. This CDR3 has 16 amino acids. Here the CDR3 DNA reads TGTGCCAGCCGCCAGGGTGGCGGGGGGAACCAAGAGACCCAGTACTTC. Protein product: CASRQGGGGNQETQYF.

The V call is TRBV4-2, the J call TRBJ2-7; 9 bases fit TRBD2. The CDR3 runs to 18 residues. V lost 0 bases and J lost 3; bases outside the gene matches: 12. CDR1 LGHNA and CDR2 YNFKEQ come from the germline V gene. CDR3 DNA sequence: TGTGCCAGCAGCCAAGAAGCTAGCGGGACTCATCGATTCTACGAGCAGTACTTC. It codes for CASSQEASGTHRFYEQYF.

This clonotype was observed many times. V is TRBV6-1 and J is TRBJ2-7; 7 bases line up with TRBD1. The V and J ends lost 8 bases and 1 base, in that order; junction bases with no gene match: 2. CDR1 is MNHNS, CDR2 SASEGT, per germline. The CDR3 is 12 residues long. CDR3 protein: CASSGQSYEQYF. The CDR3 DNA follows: TGTGCCAGCTCGGGACAGTCCTACGAGCAGTACTTC.

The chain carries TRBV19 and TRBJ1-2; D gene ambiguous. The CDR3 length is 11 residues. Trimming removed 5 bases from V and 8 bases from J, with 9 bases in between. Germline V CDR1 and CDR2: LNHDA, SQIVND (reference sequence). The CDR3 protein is CASSDQWGYTF. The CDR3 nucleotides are TGTGCCAGTAGTGACCAGTGGGGCTACACCTTC.

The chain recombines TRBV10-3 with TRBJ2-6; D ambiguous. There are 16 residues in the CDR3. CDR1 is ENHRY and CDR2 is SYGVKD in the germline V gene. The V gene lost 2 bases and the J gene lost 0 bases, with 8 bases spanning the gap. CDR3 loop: CAISEGGLSGANVLTF. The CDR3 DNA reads TGTGCCATCAGTGAGGGCGGCCTCTCTGGGGCCAACGTCCTGACTTTC.

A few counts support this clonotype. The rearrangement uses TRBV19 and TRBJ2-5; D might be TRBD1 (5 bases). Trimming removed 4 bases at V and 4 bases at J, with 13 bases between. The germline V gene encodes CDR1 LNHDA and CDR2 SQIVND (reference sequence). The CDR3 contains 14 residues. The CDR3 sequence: CASSKSTVGETQYF. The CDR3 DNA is TGTGCCAGTAGTAAGTCGACAGTAGGAGAGACCCAGTACTTC.

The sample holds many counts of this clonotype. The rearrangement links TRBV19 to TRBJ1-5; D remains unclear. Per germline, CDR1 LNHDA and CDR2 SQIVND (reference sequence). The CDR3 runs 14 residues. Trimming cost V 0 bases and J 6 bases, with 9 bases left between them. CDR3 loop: CASSIDRGTQPQHF. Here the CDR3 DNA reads TGTGCCAGTAGTATAGATCGGGGAACTCAGCCCCAGCATTTT.

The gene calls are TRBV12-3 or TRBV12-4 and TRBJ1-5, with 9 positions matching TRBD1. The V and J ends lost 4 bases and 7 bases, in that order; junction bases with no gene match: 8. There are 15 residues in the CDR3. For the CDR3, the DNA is TGTGCCAGCAGTTCCAAGACAGGGGGACGCCAGCCCCAGCATTTT. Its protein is CASSSKTGGRQPQHF.

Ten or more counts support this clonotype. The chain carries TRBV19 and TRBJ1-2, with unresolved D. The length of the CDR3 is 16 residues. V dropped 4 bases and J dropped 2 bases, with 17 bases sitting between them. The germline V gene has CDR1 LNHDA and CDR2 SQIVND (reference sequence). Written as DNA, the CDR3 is TGTGCCAGTAGTACCGAACCCAGAAAGTCAAACTATGGCTACACCTTC. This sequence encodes CASSTEPRKSNYGYTF.

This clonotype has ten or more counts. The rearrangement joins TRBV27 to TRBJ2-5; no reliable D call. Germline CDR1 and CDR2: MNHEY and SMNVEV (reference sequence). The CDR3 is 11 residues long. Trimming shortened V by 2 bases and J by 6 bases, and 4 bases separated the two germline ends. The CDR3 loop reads CASSLGQTQYF. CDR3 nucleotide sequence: TGTGCCAGCAGTTTAGGGCAGACCCAGTACTTC.

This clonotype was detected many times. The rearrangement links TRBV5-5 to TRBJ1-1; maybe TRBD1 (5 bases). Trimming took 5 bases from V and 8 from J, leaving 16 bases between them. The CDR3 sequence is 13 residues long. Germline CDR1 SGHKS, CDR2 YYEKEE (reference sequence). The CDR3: CASRRDGWGEAFF. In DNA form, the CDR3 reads TGTGCCAGCAGAAGGGACGGGTGGGGAGAAGCTTTCTTT.

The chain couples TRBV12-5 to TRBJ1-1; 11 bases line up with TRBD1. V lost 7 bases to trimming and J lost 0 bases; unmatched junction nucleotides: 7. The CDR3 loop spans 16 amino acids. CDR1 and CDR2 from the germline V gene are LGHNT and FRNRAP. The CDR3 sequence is CASAPRTGGMNTEAFF. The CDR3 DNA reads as TGTGCTAGTGCCCCTCGGACAGGGGGCATGAACACTGAAGCTTTCTTT.

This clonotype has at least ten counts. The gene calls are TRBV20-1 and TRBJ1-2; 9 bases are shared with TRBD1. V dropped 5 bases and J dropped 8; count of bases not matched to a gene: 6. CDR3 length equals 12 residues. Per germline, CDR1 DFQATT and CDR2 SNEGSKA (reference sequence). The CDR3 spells CSAGQGRVGYTF. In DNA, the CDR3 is TGCAGTGCTGGACAGGGGAGAGTGGGCTACACCTTC.

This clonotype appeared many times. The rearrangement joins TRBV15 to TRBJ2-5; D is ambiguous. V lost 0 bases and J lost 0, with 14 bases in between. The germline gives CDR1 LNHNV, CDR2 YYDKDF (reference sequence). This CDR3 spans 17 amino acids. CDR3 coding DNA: TGTGCCACCAGCAGAGATCGCCCTCCTAGGTACCAAGAGACCCAGTACTTC. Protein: CATSRDRPPRYQETQYF.

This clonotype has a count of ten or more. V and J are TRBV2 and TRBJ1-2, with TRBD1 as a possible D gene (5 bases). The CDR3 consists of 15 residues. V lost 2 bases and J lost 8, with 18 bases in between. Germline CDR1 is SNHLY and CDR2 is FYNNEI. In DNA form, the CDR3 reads TGTGCCAGCAGTGAATCATCACAGGAGACCGGAGGCTACACCTTC. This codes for CASSESSQETGGYTF.

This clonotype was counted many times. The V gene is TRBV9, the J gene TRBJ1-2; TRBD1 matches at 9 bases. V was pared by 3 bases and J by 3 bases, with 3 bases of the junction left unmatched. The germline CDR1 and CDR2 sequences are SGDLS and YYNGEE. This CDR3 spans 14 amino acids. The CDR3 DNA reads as TGTGCCAGCAGCGATTGGACAGGGGACTATGGCTACACCTTC. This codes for CASSDWTGDYGYTF.

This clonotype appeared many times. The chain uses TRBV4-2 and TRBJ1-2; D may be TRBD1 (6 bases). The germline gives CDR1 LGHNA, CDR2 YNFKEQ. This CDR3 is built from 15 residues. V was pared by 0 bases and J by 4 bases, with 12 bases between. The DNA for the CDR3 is TGTGCCAGCAGCCAAGAGAGGGGGGCCGTCTATGGCTACACCTTC. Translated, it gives CASSQERGAVYGYTF.